This T cell receptor (beta chain) was profiled in a study of cytomegalovirus exposure and HLA in healthy donors. Findings of the study overall: A later analysis found common viral pathogens apparently linked to several of the most significant clusters. The productive fraction for most TCR beta V segments was about 87% or about 30% in an earlier analysis. Rare sequences made up most TCRs, while some public TCRs were found in many donors.

The study ran its PCR with 60 Vbeta and 13 Jbeta primers. Clones were sequenced by immunoSEQ multiplex PCR, and TCRdb holds only the in-frame ones, with some missing. The sample has tens of thousands of clones, roughly 70% seen once. Each donor was healthy, and each was a bone marrow donor. This CDR3 region has 14 residues. Germline assignment: CDR1 SGHRS and CDR2 YFSETQ. The germline V and J ends were trimmed by 1 base and 4 bases, with 12 bases remaining between them. Of note for this clone: Its antigen is not identified.

Sequenced material: PBMCs. The J gene is TRBJ2-7, the V gene TRBV5-1; D call uncertain. The receptor's source is a man younger than 45 in good health and CMV-seronegative. The CDR3 spells CASSLLPAGYEQYF. The CDR3 nucleotides are TGCGCCAGCAGCTTGTTGCCAGCAGGTTACGAGCAGTACTTC.